The next 29 T cell receptor beta chains were all read from a single sample in a study of cytomegalovirus exposure and HLA in healthy donors. Primers: 60 Vbeta forward and 13 Jbeta reverse. Produced via immunoSEQ multiplex PCR; TCRdb's table is partial and in-frame only. The repertoire shows 65,000 to 90,000 clones; the top ten hold 2% to 3%. Sequences were obtained from PBMCs. Receptors were obtained from a female donor in good health and CMV-seropositive.

The rearrangement uses TRBV9 and TRBJ2-3; tentatively, D is TRBD1 (5 bases). This CDR3 contains 15 residues. The germline V gene has CDR1 SGDLS and CDR2 YYNGEE. The ends were cut back, 7 bases at V and 0 bases at J, with 15 bases in the middle. CDR3 region: CASSTVDASTDTQYF. CDR3 nucleotides: TGTGCCAGCTCGACAGTGGACGCTAGCACAGATACGCAGTATTTT.

The chain is built from TRBV9 and TRBJ2-6; 7 bases map to TRBD1. V gave up 4 bases and J gave up 0 bases; unmatched junction bases: 7. This CDR3 contains 17 residues. The germline gives CDR1 SGDLS, CDR2 YYNGEE. In DNA form, the CDR3 reads TGTGCCAGCAGCAGGGGACAGCTGAACTCTGGGGCCAACGTCCTGACTTTC. This translates into CASSRGQLNSGANVLTF.

This sequence joins TRBV30 and TRBJ1-4; no clear D gene. CDR1 is GTSNPN, CDR2 SVGIG, per germline (reference sequence). The V gene lost 2 bases and the J gene lost 7 bases, with 11 bases spanning the gap. CDR3 length: 13 residues. CDR3 in amino acids: CAWSTAGSEKLFF. The DNA for the CDR3 is TGTGCCTGGAGTACCGCAGGCAGTGAAAAACTGTTTTTT.

V usage is TRBV6-5 and J usage is TRBJ2-2; no reliable D call. This CDR3 comprises 12 residues. Per the germline V gene, CDR1 is MNHEY and CDR2 is SVGAGI. Trimming took off 0 bases at V and 9 bases at J, with 5 bases between the two ends. CDR3 in DNA: TGTGCCAGCAGTTACTCCCTAAGGGAGCTGTTTTTT. Translated, it gives CASSYSLRELFF.

V gene TRBV5-8 combines with J gene TRBJ1-4; D is unresolved. The V gene's germline CDR1 is SGHTS and CDR2 YDEGEE. This CDR3 comprises 14 residues. Trimming took off 0 bases at V and 4 bases at J, with 7 bases between the two ends. The CDR3 spells CASSLGLFNEKLFF. CDR3 nucleotide sequence: TGTGCCAGCAGCTTGGGCCTATTTAATGAAAAACTGTTTTTT.

The V gene is TRBV15, the J gene TRBJ1-2; maybe TRBD1 (5 bases). V lost 3 bases, J lost 7 bases, and 9 bases lay in between. This CDR3 has 12 residues. Germline V CDR1 and CDR2: LNHNV, YYDKDF (reference sequence). The CDR3 DNA reads as TGTGCCACCAGCAGGGGCGGGGGTGGCTACACCTTC. Its translation: CATSRGGGGYTF.

The rearrangement uses TRBV19 and TRBJ1-2; maybe TRBD1 (6 bases). V lost 3 bases and J lost 4, with 15 bases in between. The length of the CDR3 is 15 residues. Germline loops: CDR1 LNHDA, CDR2 SQIVND (reference sequence). The CDR3 reads CASSMNTGNSYGYTF. CDR3 bases: TGTGCCAGTAGTATGAATACAGGGAACAGCTATGGCTACACCTTC.

The genes are TRBV6-4 and TRBJ2-3, with TRBD2 as a possible D gene (6 bases). The germline gives CDR1 MRHNA, CDR2 SNTAGT. V lost 5 bases to trimming and J lost 2 bases, with 11 bases between them. The CDR3 consists of 14 residues. The CDR3 DNA is TGTGCCAGCAGTCCCAGCGGGTCCACAGATACGCAGTATTTT. This translates into CASSPSGSTDTQYF.

The chain has TRBV19 and TRBJ1-6, with D uncertain. V was clipped by 2 bases and J by 8 bases, with 10 bases between them. The CDR3 is 14 residues long. Germline CDR1 LNHDA, CDR2 SQIVND (reference sequence). CDR3: CASSILVRDSPLHF. As DNA, the CDR3 is TGTGCCAGTAGTATACTGGTGCGGGATTCACCCCTCCACTTT. Full variable domain (remainder filled in from reference TRBV19 and TRBJ1-6): DGGITQSPKYLFRKEGQNVTLSCEQNLNHDAMYWYRQDPGQGLRLIYYSQIVNDFQKGDIAEGYSVSREKKESFPLTVTSAQKNPTAFYLCASSILVRDSPLHFGNGTRLTVT.

V is TRBV6-6 and J is TRBJ2-7; 8 nucleotides match TRBD2. The CDR3 consists of 14 residues. J gave up 3 bases and V 7 bases, and 8 bases lay outside the gene matches. CDR1 and CDR2 from the germline V gene are MNHNY and SVGAGI (reference sequence). The CDR3 spells CASKNPSGYYEQYF. For the CDR3, the DNA is TGTGCCAGCAAAAATCCTAGCGGGTACTACGAGCAGTACTTC.

The chain recombines TRBV7-9 with TRBJ2-1; a possible D gene is TRBD1 (6 bases). V lost 7 bases and J 5 bases, leaving 18 bases between the germline ends. In germline, CDR1 is SEHNR, CDR2 FQNEAQ (reference sequence). The length of the CDR3 is 15 residues. CDR3 sequence reads: CASTGGRETDNEQFF. The CDR3 DNA is TGTGCCAGCACTGGGGGCCGAGAGACCGACAATGAGCAGTTCTTC.

The rearrangement uses TRBV7-9 and TRBJ1-3, with D hard to call. Trimming shortened V by 5 bases and J by 0 bases, and 8 bases separated the two germline ends. Germline values: CDR1 SEHNR, CDR2 FQNEAQ (reference sequence). The CDR3 sequence is 14 residues long. The chain's CDR3 is CASSPKSSGNTIYF. For the CDR3, the DNA is TGTGCCAGCAGCCCAAAGAGCTCTGGAAACACCATATATTTT. Complete variable domain (other parts from reference TRBV7-9 and TRBJ1-3): DTGVSQNPRHKITKRGQNVTFRCDPISEHNRLYWYRQTLGQGPEFLTYFQNEAQLEKSRLLSDRFSAERPKGSFSTLEIQRTEQGDSAMYLCASSPKSSGNTIYFGEGSWLTVV.

CDR3 amino acids: CASSSYPDSRQQYF. The CDR3 bases are TGTGCCAGCAGCTCCTACCCGGACTCTCGGCAGCAGTACTTC. This chain connects TRBV7-2 to TRBJ2-7, with D tentatively TRBD2 (5 bases). The CDR3 runs to 14 residues. Trimming left V 4 bases short and J 8 bases short, with 18 bases between. The germline gives CDR1 SGHTA, CDR2 FQGNSA. Complete variable domain (other parts from reference TRBV7-2 and TRBJ2-7): GAGVSQSPSNKVTEKGKDVELRCDPISGHTALYWYRQSLGQGLEFLIYFQGNSAPDKSGLPSDRFSAERTGGSVSTLTIQRTQQEDSAVYLCASSSYPDSRQQYFGPGTRLTVT.

A note on this clone: A junction end diverges from the germline sequence, so it may reflect a read error. The V gene is TRBV4-3, the J gene TRBJ1-1; perhaps TRBD1 as D (6 bases). This CDR3 region has 15 residues. Germline V gives CDR1 LGHNA, CDR2 YSLEER. CDR3: CASSPGEGTATEDFF. Here the CDR3 DNA reads TGCGCCAGCAGCCCAGGGGAAGGAACGGCGACTGAAGATTTCTTT.

For this clone: The junction departs from germline at one end; a sequencing error may be responsible. The same CDR3 also results from other DNA sequences found in this sample. The J gene is TRBJ1-5, the V gene TRBV6-5, with 8 nucleotides matching TRBD1. Germline values: CDR1 MNHEY, CDR2 SVGAGI. The CDR3 is 14 residues long. The CDR3 reads CASSDGQGNQPQHF. DNA of the CDR3: TGTGCCAGCAGTGACGGACAGGGCAACCAGCCCCAGCATTTT.

The CDR3 nucleotides are TGTGCCAGCAGCACCTCGCAGTGGAACACTGAAGCTTTCTTT. Its translation: CASSTSQWNTEAFF. This chain connects TRBV28 to TRBJ1-1; D is unclear. With 6 bases removed from V and 1 base from J, the gap between germline ends came to 12 bases. The CDR3 is made up of 14 amino acids. CDR1 and CDR2 (germline): MDHEN, SYDVKM.

The chain employs TRBV4-2 and TRBJ1-4, with a weak D call TRBD1 (6 bases). The CDR3 consists of 15 residues. The ends were cut back, 0 bases at V and 8 bases at J, with 13 bases in the middle. CDR1 LGHNA and CDR2 YNFKEQ come from the germline V gene. As DNA, the CDR3 is TGTGCCAGCAGCCAAGAAGAGGGGACAAGCGAAAAACTGTTTTTT. Its translation is CASSQEEGTSEKLFF.

For this clone: The junction and the germline gene differ at one end; a read error may be behind it. Other DNA sequences in the sample encode the same CDR3. V and J are TRBV18 and TRBJ1-6; maybe TRBD1 (6 bases). In germline, CDR1 is KGHSH, CDR2 LQKENI. CDR3 length equals 15 residues. The CDR3 DNA follows: TGTGCCAGCTCACCGGACAGCCTAGGGAATTCACCCCTACACTTT. Its translation is CASSPDSLGNSPLHF.

The J gene is TRBJ1-5, the V gene TRBV18, with D perhaps TRBD1 (5 bases). Deletions cut 3 bases from V and 8 bases from J, with 14 bases between. Germline-derived CDR1 and CDR2 are KGHSH and LQKENI. There are 14 residues in the CDR3. In DNA form, the CDR3 reads TGTGCCAGCTCACCCGGGACTCTCTTTGAGCCCCAGCATTTT. This sequence encodes CASSPGTLFEPQHF.

This sequence joins TRBV25-1 and TRBJ1-3; the D is unclear. The CDR3 length is 11 residues. V was pared by 5 bases and J by 4 bases, with 3 bases between. Germline values: CDR1 MGHDK, CDR2 SYGVNS. The CDR3 DNA is TGTGCCAGCAGTCTGGGAAACACCATATATTTT. It translates to CASSLGNTIYF.

The chain employs TRBV30 and TRBJ2-7, with 8 bases identical to TRBD1. This CDR3 spans 12 amino acids. J was trimmed by 6 bases and V by 3 bases; bases with no gene match: 4. CDR1 and CDR2 from the germline V gene are GTSNPN and SVGIG (reference sequence). CDR3 DNA: TGTGCCTGGAGCTACAGGGGGACCGAGCAGTACTTC. It yields the protein CAWSYRGTEQYF. The entire variable domain, with the rest obtained from reference TRBV30 and TRBJ2-7, is as follows: SQTIHQWPATLVQPVGSPLSLECTVEGTSNPNLYWYRQAAGRGLQLLFYSVGIGQISSEVPQNLSASRPQDRQFILSSKKLLLSDSGFYLCAWSYRGTEQYFGPGTRLTVT.

In regard to this clone: The conserved closing phenylalanine or tryptophan is absent in this CDR3, likely reflecting a read error. The chain employs TRBV7-9 and TRBJ1-2; no definite D call. CDR1 and CDR2 (germline): SEHNR, FQNEAQ (reference sequence). CDR3 length: 14 residues. The V gene lost 5 bases and the J gene lost 2 bases, with 12 bases spanning the gap. The DNA for the CDR3 is TGTGCCAGCAGCCGCTCTTCGGAGAACTATGGCTACACCCTC. This gives the protein CASSRSSENYGYTL.

The genes are TRBV4-3 and TRBJ2-1; 8 bases map to TRBD2. Per the germline V gene, CDR1 is LGHNA and CDR2 is YSLEER. This CDR3 is 17 amino acids long. The trim removed 1 base at V and 9 bases at J, leaving 14 bases unmatched. DNA for the CDR3: TGCGCCAGCAGCCAAGTTGAAGGGCGGGGGGCCCCCATTGAGCAGTTCTTC. Encoded protein: CASSQVEGRGAPIEQFF.

The gene calls are TRBV18 and TRBJ2-5, with 13 positions matching TRBD2. With 5 bases clipped from V and 5 bases from J, the junction kept 2 bases outside the gene matches. Germline V lookup: CDR1 KGHSH, CDR2 LQKENI. The CDR3 sequence is 14 residues long. The CDR3 protein is CASSGLAGVETQYF. In DNA, the CDR3 is TGTGCCAGCTCAGGACTAGCGGGAGTGGAGACCCAGTACTTC.

V usage is TRBV2 and J usage is TRBJ1-5, with TRBD1 matching over 9 bases. Trimming removed 5 bases from V and 0 bases from J; junction bases left unmatched: 14. Germline V gene lookup returns CDR1 SNHLY and CDR2 FYNNEI. There are 19 residues in the CDR3. DNA for the CDR3: TGTGCCAGCAGTTTTACCCGGGACAGGGTCAACAATAGCAATCAGCCCCAGCATTTT. The encoded protein is CASSFTRDRVNNSNQPQHF. The full variable domain, rest sourced from reference TRBV2 and TRBJ1-5, is EPEVTQTPSHQVTQMGQEVILRCVPISNHLYFYWYRQILGQKVEFLVSFYNNEISEKSEIFDDQFSVERPDGSNFTLKIRSTKLEDSAMYFCASSFTRDRVNNSNQPQHFGDGTRLSIL.

The rearrangement uses TRBV5-6 and TRBJ1-6, with 8 bases fitting TRBD1. The CDR3 is 14 residues long. V was clipped by 4 bases and J by 5 bases; unmatched bases: 2. From germline, CDR1 is SGHDT and CDR2 YYEEEE. Here the CDR3 DNA reads TGTGCCAGCAGCGTGGGACAGGATAATTCACCCCTCCACTTT. Its protein product is CASSVGQDNSPLHF.

The chain links TRBV4-2 to TRBJ1-5, with D possibly TRBD1 on 5 matching bases. The CDR3 length is 15 residues. V gave up 2 bases and J gave up 6 bases, with 14 bases separating them. Per the germline V gene, CDR1 is LGHNA and CDR2 is YNFKEQ. This CDR3 is CASSQSEGEAQPQHF. CDR3 DNA: TGTGCCAGCAGCCAATCAGAAGGGGAGGCTCAGCCCCAGCATTTT.

The V call is TRBV7-8, the J call TRBJ1-1; 9 bases are shared with TRBD1. This CDR3 has 14 amino acids. V lost 5 bases, J lost 4 bases, and 5 bases stayed unmatched. Germline V lookup: CDR1 SGHVS, CDR2 FQNEAQ. The DNA for the CDR3 is TGTGCCAGCAGCGCCACGACAGGGGGCACTGAAGCTTTCTTT. It is translated as CASSATTGGTEAFF.

The chain recombines TRBV19 with TRBJ2-3; D ambiguous. This CDR3 region has 18 residues. Germline CDR1 reads LNHDA; CDR2 reads SQIVND (reference sequence). V gave up 1 base and J gave up 1 base, with 18 bases separating them. CDR3 bases: TGTGCCAGTAGTATAGGGTTTTCAGGATCCTTCCGCACAGATACGCAGTATTTT. It specifies CASSIGFSGSFRTDTQYF.